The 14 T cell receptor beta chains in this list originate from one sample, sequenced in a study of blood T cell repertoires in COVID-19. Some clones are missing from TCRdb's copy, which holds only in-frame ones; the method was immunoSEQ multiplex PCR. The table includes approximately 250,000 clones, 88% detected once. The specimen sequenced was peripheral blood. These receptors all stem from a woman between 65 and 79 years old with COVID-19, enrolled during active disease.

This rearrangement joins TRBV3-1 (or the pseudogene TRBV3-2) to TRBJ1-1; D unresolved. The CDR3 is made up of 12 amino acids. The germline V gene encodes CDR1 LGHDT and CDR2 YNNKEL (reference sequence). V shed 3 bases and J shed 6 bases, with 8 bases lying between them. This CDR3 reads CASSQGASEAFF. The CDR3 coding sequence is TGTGCCAGCAGCCAGGGAGCATCTGAAGCTTTCTTT.

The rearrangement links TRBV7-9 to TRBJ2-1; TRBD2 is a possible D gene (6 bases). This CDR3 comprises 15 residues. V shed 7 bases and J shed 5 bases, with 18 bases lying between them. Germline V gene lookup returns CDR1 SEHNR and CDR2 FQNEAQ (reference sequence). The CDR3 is CASTTGGGVHNEQFF. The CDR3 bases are TGTGCCAGCACAACTGGGGGAGGCGTCCACAATGAGCAGTTCTTC. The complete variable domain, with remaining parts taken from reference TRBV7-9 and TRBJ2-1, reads DTGVSQNPRHKITKRGQNVTFRCDPISEHNRLYWYRQTLGQGPEFLTYFQNEAQLEKSRLLSDRFSAERPKGSFSTLEIQRTEQGDSAMYLCASTTGGGVHNEQFFGPGTRLTVL.

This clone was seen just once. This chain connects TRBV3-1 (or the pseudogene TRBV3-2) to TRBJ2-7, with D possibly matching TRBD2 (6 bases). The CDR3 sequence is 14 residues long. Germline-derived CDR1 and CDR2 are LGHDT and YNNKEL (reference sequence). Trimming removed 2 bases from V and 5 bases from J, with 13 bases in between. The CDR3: CASSQWGDVHEQYF. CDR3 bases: TGTGCCAGCAGCCAATGGGGGGACGTCCACGAGCAGTACTTC.

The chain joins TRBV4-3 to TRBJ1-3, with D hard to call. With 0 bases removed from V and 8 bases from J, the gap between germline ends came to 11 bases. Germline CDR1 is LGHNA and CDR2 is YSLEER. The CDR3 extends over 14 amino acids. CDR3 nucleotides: TGCGCCAGCAGCCAAGAGACGCCCGGGGACACCATATATTTT. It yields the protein CASSQETPGDTIYF.

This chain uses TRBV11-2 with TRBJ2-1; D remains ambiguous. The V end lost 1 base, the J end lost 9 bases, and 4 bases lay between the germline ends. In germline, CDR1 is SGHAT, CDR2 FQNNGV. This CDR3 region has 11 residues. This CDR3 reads CASSLGGEQFF. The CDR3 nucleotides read TGTGCCAGCAGCTTAGGCGGTGAGCAGTTCTTC.

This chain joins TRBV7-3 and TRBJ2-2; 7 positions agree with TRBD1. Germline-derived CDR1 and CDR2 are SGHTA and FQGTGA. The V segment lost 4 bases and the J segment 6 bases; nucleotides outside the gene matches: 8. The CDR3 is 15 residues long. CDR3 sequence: CASSSRQGLAGELFF. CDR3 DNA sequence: TGTGCCAGCAGCTCTAGACAGGGCCTTGCCGGGGAGCTGTTTTTT. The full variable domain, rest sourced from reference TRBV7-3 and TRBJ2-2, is GAGVSQTPSNKVTEKGKYVELRCDPISGHTALYWYRQSLGQGPEFLIYFQGTGAADDSGLPNDRFFAVRPEGSVSTLKIQRTERGDSAVYLCASSSRQGLAGELFFGEGSRLTVL.

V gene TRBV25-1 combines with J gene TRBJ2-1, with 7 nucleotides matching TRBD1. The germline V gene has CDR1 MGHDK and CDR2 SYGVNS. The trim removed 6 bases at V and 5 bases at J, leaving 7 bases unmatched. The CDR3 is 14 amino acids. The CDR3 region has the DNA TGTGCCAGCAGGGACAGGTCGAAAAACAATGAGCAGTTCTTC. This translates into CASRDRSKNNEQFF.

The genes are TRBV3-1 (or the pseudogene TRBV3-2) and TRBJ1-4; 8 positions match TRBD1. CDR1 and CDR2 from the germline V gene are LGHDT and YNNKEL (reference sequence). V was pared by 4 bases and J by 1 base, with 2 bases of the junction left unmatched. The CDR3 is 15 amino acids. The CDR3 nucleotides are TGTGCCAGCAGCCTCACAGGGGGAACTAATGAAAAACTGTTTTTT. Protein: CASSLTGGTNEKLFF.

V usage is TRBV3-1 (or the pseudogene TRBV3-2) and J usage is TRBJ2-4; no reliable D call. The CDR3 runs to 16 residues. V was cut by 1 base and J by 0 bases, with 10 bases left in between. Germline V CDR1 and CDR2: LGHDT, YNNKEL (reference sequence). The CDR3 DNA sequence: TGTGCCAGCAGCCAAGGGTTCGCGTTAGCCAAAAACATTCAGTACTTC. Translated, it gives CASSQGFALAKNIQYF.

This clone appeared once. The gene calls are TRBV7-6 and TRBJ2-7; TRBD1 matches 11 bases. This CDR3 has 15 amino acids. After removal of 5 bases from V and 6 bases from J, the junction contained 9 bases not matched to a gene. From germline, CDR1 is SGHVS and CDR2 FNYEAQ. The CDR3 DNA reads TGTGCCAGCAGCCCCTTGGGACAGGGGGTCGGCGAGCAGTACTTC. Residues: CASSPLGQGVGEQYF.

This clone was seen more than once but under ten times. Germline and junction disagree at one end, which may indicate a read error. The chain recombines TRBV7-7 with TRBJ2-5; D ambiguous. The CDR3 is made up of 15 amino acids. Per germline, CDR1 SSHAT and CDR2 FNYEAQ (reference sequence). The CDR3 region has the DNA TGTGCTAGCAGCTTAGGGCCGACGTCTAGGGAGACCCAGTACTTC. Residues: CASSLGPTSRETQYF.

The DNA of the CDR3 is TGTGCCAGCAGCCAAGAAGGGACTAGCTTCACCGGGGAGCTGTTTTTT. Translation gives CASSQEGTSFTGELFF. The V gene is TRBV4-2, the J gene TRBJ2-2; 9 nucleotides line up with TRBD2. Germline assignment: CDR1 LGHNA and CDR2 YNFKEQ. The CDR3 runs to 16 residues. Germline trimming cut 0 bases from V and 4 bases from J; bases unmatched to any gene: 3.

The CDR3 protein is CASGGWRQTQRETQYF. CDR3 sequence (DNA): TGTGCCAGCGGGGGCTGGCGGCAAACCCAGCGGGAGACCCAGTACTTC. This rearrangement joins TRBV28 to TRBJ2-5; D possibly corresponds to TRBD1 (6 bases). This CDR3 region has 16 residues. V was clipped by 8 bases and J by 5 bases, with 24 bases between them. Per germline, CDR1 MDHEN and CDR2 SYDVKM.

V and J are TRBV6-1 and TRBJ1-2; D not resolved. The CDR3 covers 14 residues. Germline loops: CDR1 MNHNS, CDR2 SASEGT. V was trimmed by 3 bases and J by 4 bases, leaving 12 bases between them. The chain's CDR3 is CASSDDEGGYGYTF. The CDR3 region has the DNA TGTGCCAGCAGTGACGACGAAGGAGGCTATGGCTACACCTTC.